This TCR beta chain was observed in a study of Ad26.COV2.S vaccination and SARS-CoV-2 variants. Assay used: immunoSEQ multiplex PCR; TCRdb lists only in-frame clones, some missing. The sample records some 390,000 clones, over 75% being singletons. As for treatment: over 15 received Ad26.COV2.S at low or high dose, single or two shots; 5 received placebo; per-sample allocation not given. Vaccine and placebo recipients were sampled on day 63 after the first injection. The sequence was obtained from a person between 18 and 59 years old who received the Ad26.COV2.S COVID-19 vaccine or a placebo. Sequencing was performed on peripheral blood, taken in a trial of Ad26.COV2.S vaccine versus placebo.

The CDR3 sequence: CASSLRGREDTQYF. The CDR3 DNA reads TGTGCCAGCAGTTTAAGGGGGCGGGAGGATACGCAGTATTTT. The J gene is TRBJ2-3, the V gene TRBV27, with D possibly being TRBD1 or TRBD2 (7 bases each). The V gene's germline CDR1 is MNHEY and CDR2 SMNVEV (reference sequence). The CDR3 extends over 14 amino acids. The V end lost 2 bases, the J end lost 6 bases, and 12 bases lay between the germline ends.